This is a list of T cell receptor beta chains from one sample in a study of shared T cell receptors in the human thymus. The data were produced by immunoSEQ multiplex PCR, yet TCRdb's version contains in-frame clones alone and is incomplete. In the table there are 640,000 or so clones, approximately 89% of which are singletons. This same sample was also taken into another study, of human thymus T cells.

The sequencing sample was made of thymocytes. Receptors originate from a boy in the first two years of life with a congenital heart defect. The conserved cysteine and the conserved F or W are not part of the CDR3 here.

J | length | V | CDR3
TRBJ2-5 | 14 | TRBV27 | ASSLSSLWSDETQY
TRBJ1-4 | 17 | TRBV4-3 | ASSQKGSGEGTTNEKLF
TRBJ2-7 | 13 | TRBV28 | ASNNLHSRVYEQY
TRBJ2-6 | 15 | TRBV4-3 | ASSSDRGTSGANVLT
TRBJ1-2 | 13 | TRBV28 | ASSPRGRGFYGYT
TRBJ2-3 | 18 | TRBV5-1 | ASSLAVWGLGTSGTDTQY
TRBJ2-3 | 12 | TRBV27 | ASRLGQRGDTQY
TRBJ2-7 | 13 | TRBV4-3 | ASSPRTSGSYEQY
TRBJ2-5 | 12 | TRBV27 | ASSLNGGQETQY
NA | 16 | TRBV15 | ATSREEIDRTFQGEQY
TRBJ2-6 | 15 | TRBV9 | ASSPRTGGSGANVLT
TRBJ2-7 | 13 | TRBV5-6 | ASSLVVDRSYEQY
TRBJ1-4 | 15 | TRBV5-1 | ASSLKHRVSINEKLF
TRBJ2-7 | 9 | TRBV29-1 | SVGTGDEQY
TRBJ2-5 | 14 | TRBV4-3 | ASSQTSGFVQETQY
TRBJ2-5 | 14 | TRBV30 | AWSGAQGLLAETQY
TRBJ2-2 | 13 | TRBV19 | ASSTGQGNTGELF
TRBJ2-1 | 15 | TRBV28 | ASSPTKTDSDSHEQF
TRBJ2-1 | 11 | TRBV28 | ASSWGQINEQF
TRBJ2-6 | 15 | TRBV27 | ASSLRGQNSGANVLT
TRBJ2-7 | 16 | TRBV28 | ASSLWGVWRGIPYEQY
TRBJ1-5 | 11 | TRBV6-1 | ASTESDNQPQH
TRBJ2-2 | 16 | TRBV4-3 | ASSHGTSGRANTGELF
TRBJ1-2 | 15 | TRBV19 | ASSKRTNYRTNYGYT
TRBJ1-4 | 12 | TRBV5-5 | ASSIEGGARKLF
TRBJ1-2 | 15 | TRBV5-6 | ASSRTTPGEPLYGYT
TRBJ1-5 | 10 | TRBV5-3 | ARSHTYQPQH
TRBJ2-1 | 13 | TRBV7-3 | ASSSSGGEDNEQF
TRBJ2-2 | 13 | TRBV30 | AWSGQRSNTGELF
TRBJ1-2 | 12 | TRBV28 | ASSYGGPNYGYT
TRBJ2-1 | 12 | TRBV27 | ASKVRDSHNEQF
TRBJ2-1 | 12 | TRBV4-3 | ASSLYGGRNEQF
TRBJ1-3 | 14 | TRBV19 | ASSLTRTASGNTIY
TRBJ1-1 | 13 | TRBV9 | ASSKTGGANTEAF
TRBJ1-3 | 12 | TRBV19 | ASSPYRDKNTIY
TRBJ1-1 | 10 | TRBV2 | ASSVGNTEAF
TRBJ1-5 | 13 | TRBV19 | ASRDRPYSNQPQH
TRBJ1-2 | 12 | TRBV11-2 | ASSFAEDVHGYT
TRBJ2-7 | 12 | TRBV18 | ASSPRGKSYEQY
TRBJ2-1 | 15 | TRBV15 | ATSRGLAGLSLNTQF